This T cell receptor (beta chain) derives from a study of T cell repertoires in cytomegalovirus infection. About the research overall: TCR beta signatures that were public indicated CMV infection and matching HLA type.

TCRdb re-analysed the reads in MiXCR, keeping a single row per CDR3 protein. Of around 800,000 distinct CDR3 sequences in the sample, 30% to 35% were seen once. Comment on this clonotype: Its antigen is currently unknown.

This CDR3 contains 16 residues. The germline CDR1 and CDR2 sequences are SGHRS and YFSETQ. The V and J ends lost 3 bases and 1 base, in that order; junction bases with no gene match: 7. Study observations and caveats: Predominance within the ex vivo response was attributable to HLA-C-restricted CMV-specific TCR beta clonotypes.

Sequenced material: cultured CD8+ T cells from PBMCs, taken from culture after CMV antigen stimulation. The rearrangement uses TRBV5-1 and TRBJ1-2; TRBD1 matches 9 bases. The source of this sequence is a human donor in good health (CMV status not recorded). Some clones in this sample may be carry-over from other donors' samples. The CDR3 region has the DNA TGCGCCAGCAGCTCCCGGGACAGGGAACTTAACTATGGCTACACCTTC. Protein sequence: CASSSRDRELNYGYTF.